The 17 T cell receptor beta chains in this list originate from one sample, sequenced in a study of blood T cell repertoires in COVID-19. Assay used: immunoSEQ multiplex PCR; TCRdb lists only in-frame clones, some missing. The sample has tens of thousands of clones; around 84% are singletons. The sequenced sample consisted of peripheral blood. The receptors derive from a man between 45 and 60 years old with acute or convalescent COVID-19.

This clone has a handful of counts. V is TRBV3-1 (or the pseudogene TRBV3-2) and J is TRBJ2-7; 7 bases agree with TRBD1. The V segment lost 2 bases and the J segment 6 bases; nucleotides outside the gene matches: 4. This CDR3 spans 13 amino acids. From germline, CDR1 is LGHDT and CDR2 YNNKEL (reference sequence). The CDR3 DNA reads as TGTGCCAGCAGCCAACTGACAGGGACCGAGCAGTACTTC. Residues: CASSQLTGTEQYF.

V gene TRBV27 combines with J gene TRBJ2-7; 7 positions agree with TRBD1. With V trimmed by 4 bases and J by 2 bases, 2 bases remained unmatched. Germline V gene data show CDR1 as MNHEY and CDR2 as SMNVEV (reference sequence). CDR3 size: 13 residues. The CDR3 DNA reads as TGTGCCAGCAGTTGGGACAGTACCTACGAGCAGTACTTC. This translates into CASSWDSTYEQYF.

The chain has TRBV2 and TRBJ1-4, with D hard to call. The CDR3 has 12 residues. Germline CDR1 SNHLY, CDR2 FYNNEI. The V and J ends lost 6 bases and 8 bases respectively, with 10 bases between them. CDR3 in amino acids: CASRYTQEKLFF. The CDR3 DNA reads TGTGCCAGCAGATACACCCAAGAAAAACTGTTTTTT.

The chain recombines TRBV14 with TRBJ2-5; the match to TRBD1 covers 9 bases. Trimming cost V 1 base and J 4 bases; bases outside gene matches: 1. CDR3 length equals 14 residues. Per the germline V gene, CDR1 is SGHDN and CDR2 is FVKESK. DNA of the CDR3: TGTGCCAGCAGCCAAGGGACAGGGGTAGAGACCCAGTACTTC. This encodes CASSQGTGVETQYF.

The rearrangement joins TRBV27 to TRBJ2-3; D is possibly TRBD2 (5 bases). Germline CDR1 is MNHEY and CDR2 is SMNVEV (reference sequence). CDR3 length: 14 amino acids. V lost 10 bases, J lost 4 bases, and 18 bases lay in between. This chain's CDR3 is CATPSQGSPDTQYF. The CDR3 DNA reads as TGTGCCACCCCATCTCAAGGGAGCCCAGATACGCAGTATTTT.

This clone has more than one count but fewer than ten. The CDR3 is CASSQDGGRQPQHF. In DNA form, the CDR3 reads TGTGCCAGCAGCCAAGATGGGGGGAGGCAGCCCCAGCATTTT. This chain joins TRBV3-1 (or the pseudogene TRBV3-2) and TRBJ1-5, with D tentatively TRBD1 (5 bases). CDR3 length equals 14 residues. Trimming pared 0 bases from V and 7 bases from J, leaving 10 bases between. The germline gives CDR1 LGHDT, CDR2 YNNKEL (reference sequence).

This clone occurred once. The chain has TRBV20-1 and TRBJ2-7; D gene unclear. The V end lost 4 bases, the J end lost 9 bases, and 13 bases lay between the germline ends. In germline, CDR1 is DFQATT, CDR2 SNEGSKA (reference sequence). CDR3 length: 11 residues. This chain's CDR3 is CSATDQLRQYF. The CDR3 DNA sequence: TGCAGTGCTACCGATCAACTCCGGCAGTACTTC.

For the CDR3, the DNA is TGTGCCAGCAGCTTAAGATTGGAGCGGCCAGTTGGAGATGAGCAGTTCTTC. Its protein is CASSLRLERPVGDEQFF. V usage is TRBV7-9 and J usage is TRBJ2-1, with a weak D call TRBD2 (5 bases). Per the germline V gene, CDR1 is SEHNR and CDR2 is FQNEAQ (reference sequence). The V end was cut by 2 bases, the J end by 8 bases, with 22 bases between. The CDR3 totals 17 residues.

The chain links TRBV7-3 to TRBJ2-3, with 7 bases identical to TRBD2. J lost 2 bases, V lost 10 bases, and 15 bases had no gene match. Germline lookup yields CDR1 SGHTA and CDR2 FQGTGA. The CDR3 is made up of 16 amino acids. CDR3 DNA: TGTGCCACCAGGCCCGGAGAGCGGGGCCCCACAGATACGCAGTATTTT. This translates into CATRPGERGPTDTQYF. The entire variable domain, with the rest obtained from reference TRBV7-3 and TRBJ2-3, is as follows: GAGVSQTPSNKVTEKGKYVELRCDPISGHTALYWYRQSLGQGPEFLIYFQGTGAADDSGLPNDRFFAVRPEGSVSTLKIQRTERGDSAVYLCATRPGERGPTDTQYFGPGTRLTVL.

This chain connects TRBV12-3 or TRBV12-4 to TRBJ2-5, with TRBD1 as a possible D gene (5 bases). V gave up 6 bases and J gave up 1 base, with 9 bases separating them. The CDR3 extends over 13 amino acids. CDR3 DNA sequence: TGTGCCAGCAGCCCGGACACCCAAGAGACCCAGTACTTC. This translates into CASSPDTQETQYF.

The chain uses TRBV10-3 and TRBJ1-5; a possible D gene is TRBD1 (5 bases). The V gene's germline CDR1 is ENHRY and CDR2 SYGVKD. This CDR3 region has 14 residues. V was cut by 6 bases and J by 3 bases, with 12 bases left in between. In DNA form, the CDR3 reads TGTGCCATCAGCGCGGGGACGGCCAATCAGCCCCAGCATTTT. Translated, it gives CAISAGTANQPQHF.

The rearrangement joins TRBV19 to TRBJ2-1; D uncertain. Trimming took off 4 bases at V and 7 bases at J, with 8 bases between the two ends. Germline V gene sequence: CDR1 LNHDA, CDR2 SQIVND (reference sequence). The CDR3 consists of 12 residues. The CDR3 region has the DNA TGTGCCAGTAGTACGACCAGGAATGAGCAGTTCTTC. It yields the protein CASSTTRNEQFF.

The chain links TRBV11-2 to TRBJ1-5; TRBD1 agrees at 9 bases. V trimming: 4 bases; J trimming: 0 bases; junction bases outside the gene matches: 4. Germline values: CDR1 SGHAT, CDR2 FQNNGV. CDR3 size: 16 residues. CDR3 amino acids: CASSSGQGYSNQPQHF. Written as DNA, the CDR3 is TGTGCCAGCAGCTCGGGACAGGGTTATAGCAATCAGCCCCAGCATTTT.

The chain has TRBV30 and TRBJ1-2; 11 bases line up with TRBD1. Germline-derived CDR1 and CDR2 are GTSNPN and SVGIG (reference sequence). V dropped 4 bases and J dropped 4; count of bases not matched to a gene: 2. This CDR3 contains 13 residues. CDR3 in DNA: TGTGCCTGGATGGACAGGGGGCCCTATGGCTACACCTTC. Translation: CAWMDRGPYGYTF.

The rearrangement uses TRBV6-1 and TRBJ2-1; 9 nucleotides align to TRBD1. CDR3 length: 15 residues. Trimming at V came to 2 bases and at J to 4 bases, leaving 3 bases not matched to a gene. Looked up from germline, CDR1 is MNHNS and CDR2 is SASEGT. The CDR3 spells CASSENGQGYNEQFF. CDR3 DNA sequence: TGTGCCAGCAGTGAAAATGGACAGGGGTACAATGAGCAGTTCTTC.

This clone is a singleton in its sample. The V call is TRBV27, the J call TRBJ2-3; 7 bases agree with TRBD2. The germline V gene has CDR1 MNHEY and CDR2 SMNVEV (reference sequence). V lost 5 bases, J lost 0 bases, and 8 bases stayed unmatched. The CDR3 has 16 residues. Here the CDR3 DNA reads TGTGCCAGCAGTGACGAACTAGCGAGAAGCACAGATACGCAGTATTTT. It codes for CASSDELARSTDTQYF.

J is TRBJ1-2 and V is TRBV10-3; 8 bases align to TRBD1. The germline V gene has CDR1 ENHRY and CDR2 SYGVKD. The CDR3 extends over 13 amino acids. Unmatched junction bases numbered 3, after V lost 7 bases and J lost 2 bases. CDR3 residues: CAINRQGNYGYTF. CDR3 sequence (DNA): TGTGCCATCAACCGACAGGGGAACTATGGCTACACCTTC.